These T cell receptor beta chains were read from a single sample in a study of shared clonotypes between healthy human individuals. Generated by immunoSEQ multiplex PCR, the TCRdb table keeps only in-frame clones and is missing some. The table includes roughly 500,000 clones, about 79% detected once. The material sequenced was PBMCs. The receptors were gathered from a woman aged 40 to 49 in good health. Some clones in this sample may be carry-over from other donors' samples. The CDR3 runs from the conserved cysteine through the conserved F or W. D genes are given only for firm matches. Where a row states a size, it is once, few, many or the class of an expanded clone; other rows omit it.

>NA|NA|TRBJ2-7|TRBV5-6
TGTGCCAGCAGCTTGGCCAGGGGAGGAGGGAGCGAGCAGTACTTC
CASSLARGGGSEQYF
>once|NA|TRBJ1-5|TRBV2
TGTGCCAGCAGGCCCGGGGCTTCCTCTGTGACCGATAGCAATCAGCCCCAGCATTTT
CASRPGASSVTDSNQPQHF
>many|NA|TRBJ1-1|TRBV7-9
TGTGCCAGCAGCTTATTGGTAGGGGAAGCTTTCTTT
CASSLLVGEAFF
>few|TRBD1|TRBJ1-2|TRBV28
TGTGCCAGCAGTTTACCGGATTTAACGACAGGGAACGCGAGGGGCTACACCTTC
CASSLPDLTTGNARGYTF
>NA|TRBD1|TRBJ1-4|TRBV30
TGTGCCCTCCAGGGGACAGGGGTACTAAGTCGACTGTTTTTT
CALQGTGVLSRLFF
>NA|TRBD1|TRBJ1-1|TRBV2
TGTGCCAGCGTCCCGGGACAGGGTGACACTGAAGCTTTCTTT
CASVPGQGDTEAFF
>NA|TRBD1|TRBJ1-1|TRBV30
TGTGCCTGGACCCTTTTGGGACAGGGGGACACTGAAGCTTTCTTT
CAWTLLGQGDTEAFF
>NA|TRBD1|TRBJ1-1|TRBV30
TGTGCCTGGAGTAAGGGGGCGCCCCCTGAAGCTTTCTTT
CAWSKGAPPEAFF
>NA|NA|TRBJ1-2|TRBV18
TGTGCCAGCTCACGGACAGACGAATCGGCTGGCTACACCTTC
CASSRTDESAGYTF
>NA|TRBD1|TRBJ1-6|TRBV18
TGTGCCAGCTCACCACCAGAGACAGGGCTAACACCCCTCCACTTT
CASSPPETGLTPLHF
>NA|NA|TRBJ1-1|TRBV15
TGTGCCACCAGCAGAGGGGGAAGTCTGGCGAACACTGAAGCTTTCTTT
CATSRGGSLANTEAFF
>few|NA|TRBJ1-5|TRBV7-6
TGTGCCAGCAGCGCAGGGTTGGCTCAGCCCCAGCATTTT
CASSAGLAQPQHF
>NA|TRBD2|TRBJ2-1|TRBV9
TGTGCCAGCAGCGTAGGGTCTAGCGGGAGTGGCAATGAGCAGTTCTTC
CASSVGSSGSGNEQFF
>NA|NA|TRBJ1-2|TRBV25-1
TGTGCCAGCAGTGACGGTTATGGCTACACCTTC
CASSDGYGYTF
>NA|NA|TRBJ2-3|TRBV5-1
TGCGCCAGCAGCTTGGAGCACGGGTCCTCTAAGGATACGCAGTATTTT
CASSLEHGSSKDTQYF
>NA|NA|TRBJ2-2|TRBV4-1
TGCGCCAGCAGCCAAGATCAGGGCAGAAACACCGGGGAGCTGTTTTTT
CASSQDQGRNTGELFF
>NA|NA|TRBJ2-6|TRBV5-1
TGCGCCAGCAGCTTGAGAGACACGGCTGGGGCCAACGTCCTGACTTTC
CASSLRDTAGANVLTF
>NA|TRBD1|TRBJ1-6|TRBV27
TGTGCCAGCAGTGGGACAGGGACTTTTTCACCCCTCCACTTT
CASSGTGTFSPLHF
>NA|NA|TRBJ2-1|TRBV7-9
TGTGCCAGCAGCTTAGATGCCCTCGAGCAGTTCTTC
CASSLDALEQFF
>NA|NA|TRBJ2-7|TRBV2
TGTGCCAGCAGTGAACAGGGGTCCCTCTACGAGCAGTACTTC
CASSEQGSLYEQYF
>NA|TRBD1|TRBJ1-5|TRBV30
TGTGCCTGGGCAGGACAGGGGAACCAGCCCCAGCATTTT
CAWAGQGNQPQHF
>NA|TRBD2|TRBJ2-5|TRBV7-2
TGTGCCAGCAGCTTCTCTAGCGGGAGGGCCGTTGAAGAGACCCAGTACTTC
CASSFSSGRAVEETQYF
>NA|NA|TRBJ2-1|TRBV11-2
TGTGCCAGCAGCTTCAGTTTTATGGGTGAGCAGTTCTTC
CASSFSFMGEQFF
>NA|NA|TRBJ2-5|TRBV4-2
TGTGCCAGCAGCCAAGATCGGGCAGGGCAAGAGACCCAGTACTTC
CASSQDRAGQETQYF
>NA|NA|TRBJ2-2|TRBV9
TGTGCCAGCAGCGGGAGGAACACCGGGGAGCTGTTTTTT
CASSGRNTGELFF
>NA|NA|TRBJ2-7|TRBV4-1
TGCGCCAGCAGCCCTCTAGTGAGCTCCTACGAGCAGTACTTC
CASSPLVSSYEQYF
>once|NA|TRBJ2-7|TRBV27
TGTGCCAGCAGAGGCGGGGTCCTTCCGTCCTACGAGCAGTACTTC
CASRGGVLPSYEQYF
>NA|NA|TRBJ2-7|TRBV7-2
TGTGCCTCCACCCGCTGGGCGAGCTACGAGCAGTACTTC
CASTRWASYEQYF
>few|TRBD2|TRBJ2-7|TRBV7-9
TGTGCCAGCAGCGCCGGACTAGCGGGAACTAGCTCCTACGAGCAGTACTTC
CASSAGLAGTSSYEQYF
>NA|TRBD1|TRBJ1-2|TRBV19
TGTGCCAGCAGGACAGGGGATGGTGGCTACACCTTC
CASRTGDGGYTF
>NA|NA|TRBJ2-2|TRBV19
TGTGCCAGTAGTATTTCCAGGGTTGAACGGGAGCTGTTTTTT
CASSISRVERELFF
>once|NA|TRBJ2-3|TRBV7-8
TGTGCCAGCAGCTTACGGGGGAGTGGCCCAGATACGCAGTATTTT
CASSLRGSGPDTQYF
>few|NA|TRBJ1-1|TRBV20-1
TGCAGTGCTAGAGGAGCTTTCTTT
CSARGAFF
>NA|NA|TRBJ1-4|TRBV5-5
TGTGCCAGCAGCTTGGGAGGGGGGATTAATGAAAAACTGTTTTTT
CASSLGGGINEKLFF
>few|TRBD1|TRBJ2-2|TRBV19
TGTGCCAGTCTAACCGGGACAGGGAACACCGGGGAGCTGTTTTTT
CASLTGTGNTGELFF